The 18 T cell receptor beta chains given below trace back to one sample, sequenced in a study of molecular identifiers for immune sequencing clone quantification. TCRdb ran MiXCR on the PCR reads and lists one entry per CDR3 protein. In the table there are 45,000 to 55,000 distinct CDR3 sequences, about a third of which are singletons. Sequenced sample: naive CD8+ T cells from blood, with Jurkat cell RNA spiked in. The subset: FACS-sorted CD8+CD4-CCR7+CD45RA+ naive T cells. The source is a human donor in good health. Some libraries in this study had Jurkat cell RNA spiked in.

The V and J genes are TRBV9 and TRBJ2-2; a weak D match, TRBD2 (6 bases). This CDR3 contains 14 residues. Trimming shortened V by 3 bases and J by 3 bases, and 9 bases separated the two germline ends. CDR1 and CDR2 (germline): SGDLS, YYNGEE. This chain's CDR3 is CASSGGTYTGELFF. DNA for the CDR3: TGTGCCAGCAGCGGGGGGACTTACACCGGGGAGCTGTTTTTT. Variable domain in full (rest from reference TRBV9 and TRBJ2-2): DSGVTQTPKHLITATGQRVTLRCSPRSGDLSVYWYQQSLDQGLQFLIQYYNGEERAKGNILERFSAQQFPDLHSELNLSSLELGDSALYFCASSGGTYTGELFFGEGSRLTVL.

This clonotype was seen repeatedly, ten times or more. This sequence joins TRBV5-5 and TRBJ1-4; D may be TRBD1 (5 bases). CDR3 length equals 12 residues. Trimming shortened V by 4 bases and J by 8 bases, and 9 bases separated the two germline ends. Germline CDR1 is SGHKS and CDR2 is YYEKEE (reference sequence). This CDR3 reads CASSLTEEKLFF. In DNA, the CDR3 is TGTGCCAGCAGCCTGACAGAGGAAAAACTGTTTTTT. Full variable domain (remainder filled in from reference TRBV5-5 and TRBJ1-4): DAGVTQSPTHLIKTRGQQVTLRCSPISGHKSVSWYQQVLGQGPQFIFQYYEKEERGRGNFPDRFSARQFPNYSSELNVNALLLGDSALYLCASSLTEEKLFFGSGTQLSVL.

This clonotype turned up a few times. CDR3 sequence: CASSPWSGVADTQYF. CDR3 DNA sequence: TGTGCCAGCTCACCATGGTCGGGAGTAGCGGATACGCAGTATTTT. The rearrangement uses TRBV18 and TRBJ2-3, with TRBD2 as a possible D gene (6 bases). V shed 2 bases and J shed 6 bases, with 15 bases lying between them. This CDR3 region has 15 residues. Per the germline V gene, CDR1 is KGHSH and CDR2 is LQKENI.

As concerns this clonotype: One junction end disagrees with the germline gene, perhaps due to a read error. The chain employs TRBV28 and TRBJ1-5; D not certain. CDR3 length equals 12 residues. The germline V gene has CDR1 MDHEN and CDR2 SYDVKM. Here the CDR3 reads CASSFTNQHQHF. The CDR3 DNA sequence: TGTGCCAGCAGTTTTACGAATCAGCACCAGCATTTT.

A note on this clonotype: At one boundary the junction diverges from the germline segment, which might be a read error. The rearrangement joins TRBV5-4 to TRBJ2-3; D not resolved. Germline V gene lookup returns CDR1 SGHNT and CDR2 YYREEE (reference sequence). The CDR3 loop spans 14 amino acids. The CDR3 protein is CASSLEAPTDMQYF. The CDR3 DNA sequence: TGTGCCAGCAGCTTGGAGGCCCCCACAGATATGCAGTATTTT.

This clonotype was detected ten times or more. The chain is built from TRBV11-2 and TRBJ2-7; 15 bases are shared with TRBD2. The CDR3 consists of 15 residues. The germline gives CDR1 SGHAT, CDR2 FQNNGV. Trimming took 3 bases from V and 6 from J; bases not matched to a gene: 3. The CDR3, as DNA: TGTGCCAGCAGCTTGGGACTAGCGGGAGGCTCCGAGCAGTACTTC. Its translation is CASSLGLAGGSEQYF.

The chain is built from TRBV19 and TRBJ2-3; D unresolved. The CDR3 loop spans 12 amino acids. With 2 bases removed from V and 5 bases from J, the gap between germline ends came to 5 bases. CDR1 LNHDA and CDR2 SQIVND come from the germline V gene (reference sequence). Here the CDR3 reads CASSISRDTQYF. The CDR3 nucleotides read TGTGCCAGTAGTATATCGAGAGATACGCAGTATTTT.

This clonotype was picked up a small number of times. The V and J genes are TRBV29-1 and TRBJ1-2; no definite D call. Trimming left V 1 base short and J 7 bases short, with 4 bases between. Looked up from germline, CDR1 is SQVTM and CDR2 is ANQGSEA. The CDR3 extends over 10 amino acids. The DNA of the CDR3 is TGCAGCGTTGAAGGAAGTGGCTACACCTTC. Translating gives CSVEGSGYTF.

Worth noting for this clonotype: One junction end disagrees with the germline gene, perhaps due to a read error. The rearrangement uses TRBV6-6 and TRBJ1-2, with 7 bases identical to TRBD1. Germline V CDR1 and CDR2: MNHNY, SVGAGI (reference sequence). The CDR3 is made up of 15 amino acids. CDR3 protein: CASTGTGQRDYGYTF. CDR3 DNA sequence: TGTGCCAGCACCGGTACGGGACAGAGAGACTACGGCTACACCTTC.

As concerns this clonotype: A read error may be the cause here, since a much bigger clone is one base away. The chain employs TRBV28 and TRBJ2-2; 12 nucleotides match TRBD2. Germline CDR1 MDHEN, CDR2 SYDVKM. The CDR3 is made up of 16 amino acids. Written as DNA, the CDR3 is TGTGCCAGCATCTTTCGGACTAGCGGGAACACCGGGGAGCAGTTTTTT. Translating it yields CASIFRTSGNTGEQFF.

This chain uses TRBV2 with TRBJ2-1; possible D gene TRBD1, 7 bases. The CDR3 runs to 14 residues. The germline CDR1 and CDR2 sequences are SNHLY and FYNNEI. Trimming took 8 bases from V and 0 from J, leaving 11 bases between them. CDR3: CASGGTASYNEQFF. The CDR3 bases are TGTGCCAGCGGCGGGACAGCCTCCTACAATGAGCAGTTCTTC.

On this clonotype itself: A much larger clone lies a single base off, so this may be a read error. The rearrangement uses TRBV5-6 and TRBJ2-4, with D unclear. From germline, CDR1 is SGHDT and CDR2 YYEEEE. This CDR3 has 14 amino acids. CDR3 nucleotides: TGTGCCAGCAGCCTTTTCTTAGCCAAAAACATTCGGTACTTC. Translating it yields CASSLFLAKNIRYF.

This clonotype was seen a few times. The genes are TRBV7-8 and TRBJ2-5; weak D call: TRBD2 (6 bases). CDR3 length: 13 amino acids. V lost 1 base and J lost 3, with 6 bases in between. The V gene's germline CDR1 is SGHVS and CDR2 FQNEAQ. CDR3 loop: CASSLGGEETQYF. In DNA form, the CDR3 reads TGTGCCAGCAGCTTAGGGGGGGAAGAGACCCAGTACTTC.

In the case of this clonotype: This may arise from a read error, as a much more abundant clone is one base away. The CDR3 spells CASSFDSYQEAQYF. In nucleotides, the CDR3 is TGCGCCAGCAGCTTCGACAGCTACCAAGAGGCCCAGTACTTC. This chain connects TRBV5-1 to TRBJ2-5; weak D call: TRBD1 (5 bases). This CDR3 has 14 amino acids. CDR1 is SGHRS and CDR2 is YFSETQ in the germline V gene.

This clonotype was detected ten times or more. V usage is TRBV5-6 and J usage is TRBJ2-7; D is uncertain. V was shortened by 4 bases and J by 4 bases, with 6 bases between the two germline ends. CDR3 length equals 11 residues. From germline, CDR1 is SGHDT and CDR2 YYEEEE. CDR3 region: CASSLQYEQYF. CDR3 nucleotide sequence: TGTGCCAGCAGCCTCCAGTACGAGCAGTACTTC. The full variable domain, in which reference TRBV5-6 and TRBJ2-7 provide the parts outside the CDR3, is DAGVTQSPTHLIKTRGQQVTLRCSPKSGHDTVSWYQQALGQGPQFIFQYYEEEERQRGNFPDRFSGHQFPNYSSELNVNALLLGDSALYLCASSLQYEQYFGPGTRLTVT.

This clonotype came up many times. Here the CDR3 reads CASSSPGGAEEQYF. The CDR3 DNA follows: TGTGCCAGCAGTTCTCCGGGAGGGGCAGAAGAGCAGTACTTC. The chain employs TRBV6-5 and TRBJ2-7; 8 nucleotides agree with TRBD2. The CDR3 totals 14 residues. V lost 4 bases and J lost 7; bases outside the gene matches: 9. Germline CDR1 MNHEY, CDR2 SVGAGI.

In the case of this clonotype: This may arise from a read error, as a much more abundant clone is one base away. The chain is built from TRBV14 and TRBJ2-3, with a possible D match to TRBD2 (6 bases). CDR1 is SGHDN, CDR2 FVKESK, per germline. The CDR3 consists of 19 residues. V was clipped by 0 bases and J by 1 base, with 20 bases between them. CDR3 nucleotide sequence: TGTGCCAGCAGCCAAGATTGGCGAAACAGCGGGTGGGGCACAGATACGCAGTATTTT. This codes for CASSQDWRNSGWGTDTQYF. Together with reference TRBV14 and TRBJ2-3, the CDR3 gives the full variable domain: EAGVTQFPSHSVIEKGQTVTLRCDPISGHDNLYWYRRVMGKEIKFLLHFVKESKQDESGMPNNRFLAERTGGTYSTLKVQPAELEDSGVYFCASSQDWRNSGWGTDTQYFGPGTRLTVL.

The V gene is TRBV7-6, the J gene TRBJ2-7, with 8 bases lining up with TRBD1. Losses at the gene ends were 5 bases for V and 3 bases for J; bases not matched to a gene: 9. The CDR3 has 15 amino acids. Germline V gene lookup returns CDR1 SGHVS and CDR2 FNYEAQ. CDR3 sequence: CASSPTGTGYYEQYF. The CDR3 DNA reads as TGTGCCAGCAGCCCAACCGGGACAGGTTACTACGAGCAGTACTTC.